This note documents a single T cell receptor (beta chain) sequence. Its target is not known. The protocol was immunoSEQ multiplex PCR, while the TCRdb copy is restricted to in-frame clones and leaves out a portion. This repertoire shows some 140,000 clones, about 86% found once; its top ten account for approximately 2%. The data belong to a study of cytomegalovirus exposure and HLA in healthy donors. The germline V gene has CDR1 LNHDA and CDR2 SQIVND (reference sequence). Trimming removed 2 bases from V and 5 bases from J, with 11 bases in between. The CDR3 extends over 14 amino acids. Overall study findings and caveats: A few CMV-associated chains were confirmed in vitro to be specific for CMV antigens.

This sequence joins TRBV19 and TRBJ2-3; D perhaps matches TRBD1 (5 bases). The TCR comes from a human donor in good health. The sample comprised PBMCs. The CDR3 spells CASSIQGTRDTQYF. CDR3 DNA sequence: TGTGCCAGTAGTATACAGGGAACCCGAGATACGCAGTATTTT.